The following is a T cell receptor beta chain sequence with its context. Some clones are missing from TCRdb's copy, which holds only in-frame ones; the method was immunoSEQ multiplex PCR. The sample consists of hundreds of thousands of clones, roughly 90% of them appearing once. This record belongs to a study of control samples from healthy donors and cancer patients. Germline loops: CDR1 SGHRS, CDR2 YFSETQ. The CDR3 is 16 amino acids. The J segment lost 2 bases and the V segment lost 4 bases, leaving 8 bases of the junction unmatched. J is TRBJ1-5 and V is TRBV5-1; 8 bases align to TRBD1. Sequenced: PBMCs. The sequence was collected from a man in his forties with head and neck cancer. CDR3 bases: TGCGCCAGCAGCACCCAAGGACAGGGTGGCAATCAGCCCCAGCATTTT. Translation gives CASSTQGQGGNQPQHF.